This is a list of T cell receptor beta chains from one sample in a study of blood T cell repertoires in COVID-19. Method: immunoSEQ multiplex PCR; TCRdb's copy keeps in-frame clones and lacks some. The sample records tens of thousands of clones, about 80% being singletons. Sequencing was performed on peripheral blood. The source is a man older than 75 with COVID-19, enrolled during active disease. Each CDR3 is given with its conserved first and last residue. Each record gives: clone size, V gene, J gene, D gene, CDR3 protein, CDR3 DNA. The D gene is left open where the match is weak. Rows give clone size only sometimes, using once, few, many, or a class for an expanded clone.

clone size: NA
V gene: TRBV9
J gene: TRBJ2-2
D gene: NA
CDR3 protein: CASSVDRLNSPGELFF
CDR3 DNA: TGTGCCAGCAGCGTAGATCGTCTTAATTCCCCCGGGGAGCTGTTTTTT

clone size: NA
V gene: TRBV4-2
J gene: TRBJ2-1
D gene: NA
CDR3 protein: CASSQERNSYNEQFF
CDR3 DNA: TGTGCCAGCAGCCAAGAGCGGAACTCCTACAATGAGCAGTTCTTC

clone size: NA
V gene: TRBV5-1
J gene: TRBJ1-4
D gene: NA
CDR3 protein: CASSSGQIGEKLFF
CDR3 DNA: TGCGCCAGCAGCTCAGGACAGATAGGGGAAAAACTGTTTTTT

clone size: NA
V gene: TRBV28
J gene: TRBJ1-3
D gene: NA
CDR3 protein: CASSFTGNRLSGNTIYF
CDR3 DNA: TGTGCCAGCAGTTTTACAGGGAACAGATTGTCTGGAAACACCATATATTTT

clone size: NA
V gene: TRBV7-9
J gene: TRBJ1-1
D gene: NA
CDR3 protein: CASSLIAGVTEAFF
CDR3 DNA: TGTGCCAGCAGCTTAATCGCAGGGGTCACTGAAGCTTTCTTT

clone size: NA
V gene: TRBV4-3
J gene: TRBJ2-7
D gene: TRBD1
CDR3 protein: CASSQRYRGNTYEQYF
CDR3 DNA: TGCGCCAGCAGCCAGCGGTACAGGGGGAATACCTACGAGCAGTACTTC

clone size: NA
V gene: TRBV27
J gene: TRBJ1-3
D gene: TRBD1
CDR3 protein: CASSNPRTGINTIYF
CDR3 DNA: TGTGCCAGCAGTAACCCTCGGACAGGGATAAACACCATATATTTT

clone size: NA
V gene: TRBV24-1
J gene: TRBJ1-5
D gene: NA
CDR3 protein: CATSDFGSTQHF
CDR3 DNA: TGTGCCACCAGTGATTTTGGCTCGACCCAGCATTTT

clone size: NA
V gene: TRBV6-2/TRBV6-3
J gene: TRBJ1-1
D gene: NA
CDR3 protein: CASSFVALGTEAFF
CDR3 DNA: TGTGCCAGCAGTTTCGTAGCTCTGGGCACTGAAGCTTTCTTT

clone size: NA
V gene: TRBV30
J gene: TRBJ1-2
D gene: NA
CDR3 protein: CAWSQGDYGYTF
CDR3 DNA: TGTGCCTGGAGTCAGGGTGACTATGGCTACACCTTC

clone size: NA
V gene: TRBV2
J gene: TRBJ1-6
D gene: NA
CDR3 protein: CASMTGRNSPLHF
CDR3 DNA: TGTGCCAGCATGACAGGACGTAATTCACCCCTCCACTTT

clone size: NA
V gene: TRBV11-2
J gene: TRBJ1-4
D gene: TRBD1
CDR3 protein: CASSHTPDRGQKLFF
CDR3 DNA: TGTGCCAGCAGCCATACGCCGGACAGGGGCCAAAAACTGTTTTTT

clone size: NA
V gene: TRBV19
J gene: TRBJ2-1
D gene: TRBD2
CDR3 protein: CASSIYSGSGEQFF
CDR3 DNA: TGTGCCAGTAGTATCTATAGCGGGAGTGGTGAGCAGTTCTTC

clone size: few
V gene: TRBV7-6
J gene: TRBJ1-5
D gene: TRBD1
CDR3 protein: CASSPRQGRSNQPQHF
CDR3 DNA: TGTGCCAGCAGCCCGAGACAGGGGAGGAGCAATCAGCCCCAGCATTTT

clone size: NA
V gene: TRBV7-8
J gene: TRBJ1-3
D gene: TRBD1
CDR3 protein: CASSLDRVRNTIYF
CDR3 DNA: TGTGCCAGCAGTCTCGACAGGGTCCGAAACACCATATATTTT

clone size: NA
V gene: TRBV4-3
J gene: TRBJ1-3
D gene: NA
CDR3 protein: CASSQSTGHSGNTIYF
CDR3 DNA: TGCGCCAGCAGCCAATCGACAGGCCACTCTGGAAACACCATATATTTT